This TCR beta chain was sequenced for a study of CXCR3-negative and CXCR3-positive naive CD8 T cells. The CDR3 loop spans 14 amino acids. Germline lookup yields CDR1 LNHDA and CDR2 SQIVND (reference sequence). The TRB libraries of cDNA were built by UMI-labeled 5' RACE. TCRdb re-called the 5' RACE reads, yielding one record per CDR3 amino acid sequence without DNA. Here the sample table reports over 45,000 distinct CDR3 sequences. Overall study results and limits: Surface CD5 matched across naive subsets, and TRB CDR3 properties served to infer TCR strength. Cryopreserved cells showed partially decreased CXCR3 expression, and most assays used fresh PBMCs.

A note on this clonotype: Its specificity is not known.

Per CD8+ T cell subset, triplicate sorts of 300,000 cells each were done. The naive CD8+ gate required CD45RO-CCR7+CD27+CD95- phenotype. Source material: naive CXCR3- CD8+ T cells from blood. Regarding subset: CD45RO-CCR7+CD27+CD95- naive CD8+ T cells lacking CXCR3 (TNR3-). This TCR was recovered from a human donor in good health. Some clones in this sample may be carry-over from other donors' samples. The chain links TRBV19 to TRBJ2-7; TCRdb designates TRBD1, a call that cannot be tested without DNA. The CDR3 sequence is CASSMGTGYYEQYF.